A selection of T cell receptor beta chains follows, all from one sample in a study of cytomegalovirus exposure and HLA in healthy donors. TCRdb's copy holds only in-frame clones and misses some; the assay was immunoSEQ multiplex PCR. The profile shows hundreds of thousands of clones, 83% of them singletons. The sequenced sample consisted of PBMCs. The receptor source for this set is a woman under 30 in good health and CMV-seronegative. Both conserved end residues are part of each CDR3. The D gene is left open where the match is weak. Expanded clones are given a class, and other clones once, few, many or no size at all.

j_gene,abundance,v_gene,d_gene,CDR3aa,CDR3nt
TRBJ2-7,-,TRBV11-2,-,CASSLDYEQYF,TGTGCCAGCAGCTTGGACTACGAGCAGTACTTC
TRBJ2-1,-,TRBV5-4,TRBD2,CASSLTSGGYNEQFF,TGTGCCAGCAGCTTAACTAGCGGGGGGTACAATGAGCAGTTCTTC
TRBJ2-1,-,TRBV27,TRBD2,CASSSGLAGAQYQQFF,TGTGCCAGCAGTTCTGGACTAGCGGGAGCCCAGTATCAGCAGTTCTTC
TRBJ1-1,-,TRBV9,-,CASGSPPNTEAFF,TGTGCCAGCGGGTCTCCACCCAACACTGAAGCTTTCTTT
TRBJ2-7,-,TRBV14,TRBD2,CASSPTSGGPRNEQYF,TGTGCCAGCAGCCCAACTAGCGGGGGGCCGAGGAACGAGCAGTACTTC
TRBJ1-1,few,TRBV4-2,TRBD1,CASSRDRGGTEAFF,TGTGCCAGCAGCCGGGACAGGGGTGGCACTGAAGCTTTCTTT
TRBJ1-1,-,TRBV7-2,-,CASSLGGGEGTEAFF,TGTGCCAGCAGCCTGGGAGGTGGGGAGGGTACTGAAGCTTTCTTT
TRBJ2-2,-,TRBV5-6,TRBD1,CASSYSYQGVTGELFF,TGTGCCAGCAGCTACAGCTACCAGGGGGTCACCGGGGAGCTGTTTTTT
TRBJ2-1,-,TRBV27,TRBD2,CASSLSATSGRKSINEQFF,TGTGCCAGCAGTTTATCAGCGACTAGCGGGAGGAAGAGTATCAATGAGCAGTTCTTC
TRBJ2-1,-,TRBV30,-,CAWSPTSYNEQFF,TGTGCCTGGAGTCCGACTAGCTACAATGAGCAGTTCTTC
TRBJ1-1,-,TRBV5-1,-,CASSGRGHRVTVNTEAFF,TGCGCCAGCAGCGGGCGGGGACATAGGGTTACGGTGAACACTGAAGCTTTCTTT
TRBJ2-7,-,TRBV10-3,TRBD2,CAIQRDTTSSYEQYF,TGTGCCATCCAGCGGGATACGACTTCTTCCTACGAGCAGTACTTC
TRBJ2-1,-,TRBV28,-,CASRPGLLGHEQFF,TGTGCCAGCCGCCCGGGTCTCCTGGGCCATGAGCAGTTCTTC
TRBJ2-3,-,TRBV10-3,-,CAIRADDSTDTQYF,TGTGCCATCAGAGCCGATGACAGCACAGATACGCAGTATTTT
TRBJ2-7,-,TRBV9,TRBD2,CASSPSGTDYEQYF,TGTGCCAGCAGCCCCAGCGGGACCGACTACGAGCAGTACTTC
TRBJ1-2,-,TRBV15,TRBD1,CATSKRTGGYYGYTF,TGTGCCACCAGCAAAAGGACAGGGGGGTACTATGGCTACACCTTC
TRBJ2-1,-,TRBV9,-,CASSVSEGEQFF,TGTGCCAGCAGCGTTTCCGAAGGTGAGCAGTTCTTC
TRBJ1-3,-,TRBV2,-,CASSGTLGNTIYF,TGTGCCAGCAGTGGAACCCTAGGAAACACCATATATTTT
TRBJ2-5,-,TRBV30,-,CAWNKQGRPQYF,TGTGCCTGGAACAAACAGGGCAGGCCCCAGTACTTC
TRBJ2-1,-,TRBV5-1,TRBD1,CASSWDSSYNEQFF,TGCGCCAGCAGCTGGGACAGCTCCTACAATGAGCAGTTCTTC
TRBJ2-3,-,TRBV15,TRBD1,CATSSPRLPGQGFIIMDDTQYF,TGTGCCACCAGCAGTCCCCGCCTCCCAGGACAGGGATTTATTATTATGGACGATACGCAGTATTTT
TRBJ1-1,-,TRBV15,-,CATSRGRGKMDTEAFF,TGTGCCACCAGCAGAGGTAGGGGAAAGATGGACACTGAAGCTTTCTTT